The present TCR beta chain was sequenced within a study of tumor and adjacent non-tumor tissue in lung cancer. The overall study: Patients comprised approximately eleven adenocarcinoma, 2 squamous cell carcinoma and 1 small cell lung cancer. On average, productive TCRbeta reads reached about 4.17 million per sample. General study findings and limits: Top 100 clones took a larger repertoire share in normal lung.

The library came from three nested PCR rounds adapted from ARM-PCR protocols. TCRdb analysed the multiplex PCR reads with MiXCR anew, one entry per CDR3 protein. There are about 78,000 distinct CDR3 sequences in the sample; roughly 80% occur only once, and less than 15% lies in the top ten. For this clonotype: Its specificity is unknown. One junction end does not reproduce the germline sequence, and a read error may be involved.

There are 14 residues in the CDR3. CDR1 MNHEY and CDR2 SVGEGT come from the germline V gene. The template was RNA from unsorted bulk tissue. Between August and November 2014, newly diagnosed, chemotherapy-naive lung cancer patients underwent thoracic surgery in China. This chain joins TRBV6-2 or TRBV6-3 and TRBJ2-1; no firm D call. The source is a woman aged 50 to 60 with non-small cell lung cancer. Sequencing was carried out using lung tumor tissue. The DNA for the CDR3 is TGTGCCAGCAGCCGGCCAGGTCCCTGCAATGAGCACTTCTTC. Amino acid sequence: CASSRPGPCNEHFF.